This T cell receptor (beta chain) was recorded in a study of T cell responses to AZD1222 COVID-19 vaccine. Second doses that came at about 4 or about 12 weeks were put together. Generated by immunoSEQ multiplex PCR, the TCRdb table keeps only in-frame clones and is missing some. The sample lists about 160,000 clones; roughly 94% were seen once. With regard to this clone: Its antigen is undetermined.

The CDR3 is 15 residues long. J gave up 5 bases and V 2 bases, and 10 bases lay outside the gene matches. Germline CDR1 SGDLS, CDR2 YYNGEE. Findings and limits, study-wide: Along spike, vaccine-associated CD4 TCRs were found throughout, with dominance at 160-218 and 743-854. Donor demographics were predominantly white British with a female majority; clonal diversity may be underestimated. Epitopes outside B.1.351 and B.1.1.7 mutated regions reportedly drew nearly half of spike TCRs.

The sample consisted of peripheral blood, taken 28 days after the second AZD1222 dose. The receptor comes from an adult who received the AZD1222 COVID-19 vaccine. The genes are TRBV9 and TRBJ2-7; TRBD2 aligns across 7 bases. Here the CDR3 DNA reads TGTGCCAGCAGCGTCGCGGGACTAACTGCCGACGAGCAGTACTTC. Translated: CASSVAGLTADEQYF.